This TCR beta chain was recovered during a study of OX40 agonist ivuxolimab in advanced cancers. Study context: With a range of roughly 20 to 85, age averaged about 58 years, and 75% to 90% were male.

The CDR3 consists of 16 residues. J lost 0 bases, V lost 5 bases, and 7 bases had no gene match. The germline V gene has CDR1 LNHDA and CDR2 SQIVND (reference sequence). Measured with immunoSEQ multiplex PCR; TCRdb has only the in-frame clones, and not every one. The data show tens of thousands of clones, 86% seen once. The source of this sequence is an adult with an advanced solid tumor such as melanoma, head and neck, liver or kidney cancer. This chain connects TRBV19 to TRBJ2-1; 7 bases match TRBD1. The sample consisted of CD4+ or CD8+ T cells sorted from blood, taken in a trial of the OX40 agonist ivuxolimab. CDR3 coding DNA: TGTGCCAGTAGTCCCCGGGACAGCATCTCCTACAATGAGCAGTTCTTC. This codes for CASSPRDSISYNEQFF. Based on the CDR3 plus reference TRBV19 and TRBJ2-1, the full variable domain is DGGITQSPKYLFRKEGQNVTLSCEQNLNHDAMYWYRQDPGQGLRLIYYSQIVNDFQKGDIAEGYSVSREKKESFPLTVTSAQKNPTAFYLCASSPRDSISYNEQFFGPGTRLTVL.